This T cell receptor beta chain comes out of a study of cytomegalovirus exposure and HLA in healthy donors (TCRdb year 2017). Background for the entire study: According to an earlier analysis of a few hundred of the donors, about 179 million T cells yielded roughly 110 million unique TCR beta sequences and roughly 280 Gb of sequence data. An early release that covered more than 550 HLA-typed donors contained approximately 300 gigabases of sequencing data and roughly 84 million unique TCR sequences. The genetic ancestry cluster associated with self-reported Caucasian donors included around 76% of the approximately 430 genotyped donors. The study aimed to test whether signatures of past pathogen exposure could be identified by cataloging public T cell receptors. The T cell repertoires of several hundred subjects were profiled by immunosequencing and related to cytomegalovirus serostatus. Besides the first cohort of 666 subjects, a separate validation cohort made up of over 95 different subjects was used. To predict cytomegalovirus infection status, the study brought together high-throughput TCR immunosequencing, statistical association of individual TCRs with disease status, and machine learning. In a later analysis, previously published TCR beta repertoires from 670 or so donors were re-analyzed and high-resolution HLA genotyping was added so that TCR occurrence patterns could be studied. Rather than drawing on any new phenotypic data, the later analysis identified candidate immune exposures from TCR beta sequences and the way those sequences occurred across donors. To decide whether each TCR beta V gene segment behaved as functional or pseudogenic, an earlier analysis of several hundred of the donors relied on high-throughput TCR beta sequencing. Donor age, sex, ethnicity and CMV serostatus were compiled together with the repertoire data. In a later genetic analysis, genome-wide SNP genotypes for about three fifths of the roughly 670 donors were used, and that subset was treated as a discovery cohort. All discovery cohort repertoires had been generated on a single sequencing platform. HLA typing covered class I and class II loci at four-digit resolution. The number of typed donors differed by locus: about 629-630 for A, B, C, DRB1 and DQB1; 522 for DQA1; approximately 600 for DPA1; and about 470 for DPB1. Several DR-DQ haplotypes were treated as single units for association and clustering because of strong linkage in the cohort. On average, roughly 240,000 unique TCR beta nucleotide sequences were sequenced per donor among about 400 genotyped donors of the cohort, with about 19% of those sequences being non-productive.

General study outcomes and caveats: A later analysis associated approximately 17,000 TCR beta sequences with specific HLA alleles at a false discovery rate of 0.05. Assigning TCR associations to individual alleles was difficult when HLA alleles, especially DR and DQ, strongly co-occurred. In a later analysis, the rate of TCR association differed among HLA loci, with DRB1 alleles having the most associated TCRs and HLA-C alleles having the fewest. The only immune exposure information available for the cohort was CMV serostatus. Linkage disequilibrium might explain the correlated functional status among segregating V segments, but an unknown experimental factor could not be ruled out. In a later genetic analysis, fewer N-insertions in productive TCRs were reported among donors in an Asian-associated ancestry cluster than the 666-donor mean. Only TCR beta chains were sequenced in this cohort, and the absence of alpha or paired-chain data limited detectable features. In a later analysis, HLA-associated TCR beta chains were found to be more clonally expanded and to have lower generation probabilities than equally common non-associated chains. A further reported finding was that TCR beta sequences accurately predicted the HLA-A and HLA-B alleles for most subjects in the first cohort. A group of highly shared sequence variants was considered likely to be a technical artifact of the sequencing pipeline. A total of 164 TCR beta chains were listed by the study as associated with cytomegalovirus. While some public TCRs were present in many individuals, most TCR sequences turned up only very rarely across donors. In vitro tests confirmed that three of the cytomegalovirus-associated TCR beta chains recognize cytomegalovirus antigens. According to a later analysis, parvovirus B19, influenza, CMV and Epstein-Barr virus appeared linked to several top co-occurrence clusters. The classifier was reported to diagnose cytomegalovirus status with high specificity and sensitivity in both the original cohort and the validation cohort. A later genetic analysis associated a missense DCLRE1C variant with V-gene and J-gene trimming of TCR beta chains, and an independent cohort replicated the association. The 87-base-pair reads could not distinguish some IMGT-functional V segments, including TRBV6-2 and TRBV6-3, so those segments were excluded. HLA typing was unavailable for some donors at each locus, so association tests used only the typed subset. The authors suggested that the approach could potentially be extended to other disease states and immunological phenotypes. Because counts were too low, some 16 rarely observed V segments, including chromosome 9 orphons, were excluded from the earlier analysis of 500 to 700 of the donors. Broadly in line with IMGT annotations, most TCR beta V segments showed up in productive rearrangements about 87% or about 30% of the time in an earlier analysis of several hundred of the donors. In a later analysis, most CMV-associated TCR beta chains were found to appear HLA-restricted, with HLA associations seemingly driven largely by CMV exposure. Presence/absence analyses assumed roughly uniform sequencing depth across donors, an assumption that may not hold.

CDR1 and CDR2, per the germline V gene, are SGHNT and YENEEA. Inclusive of the bounding cysteine and phenylalanine, the CDR3 is 19 residues long. Of the read, only the CDR3 DNA is kept; its 57 bases are in frame from base 1. Points on this clone: It has no known antigen specificity. A read error may account for a junction end that differs from germline.

The cohort comprised some 700 healthy bone marrow donors. Cohort members were all nominally healthy when sampled, although unrecorded immune exposures were likely present. The donor was CMV seronegative and was included in the group of approximately 350 seronegative cohort members. Every donor gave a peripheral blood sample, and the peripheral blood mononuclear cells from that sample were used for TCR beta sequencing. The Qiagen DNeasy Blood Extraction Kit was used to extract genomic DNA from the blood cell samples. Library preparation employed the immunoSEQ multiplex PCR assay. The multiplex PCR relied on a mix of 60 forward primers for TCR Vbeta segments and 13 reverse primers for TCR Jbeta segments. The CDR3 region of rearranged TCR beta genes was amplified from genomic DNA by a multiplex PCR assay. The amplified TCR beta libraries were sequenced on the Illumina HiSeq System as 87-base-pair reads. As for how the authors treated the data: Across the 700 or so repertoires, a later analysis counted tens of millions of unique TCR beta chains, roughly 11 million of which were shared by at least two donors. Raw reads were error-corrected and collapsed into unique sequences with a nearest-neighbor algorithm that merged closely related sequences to remove PCR and sequencing errors. To assign V, D and J gene segments, CDR3 sequences were aligned to IMGT reference sequences. For a sequence to be retained, a match of at least six nucleotides was required to both a V gene segment and a J gene segment. A rearrangement was called productive if the CDR3 had no stop codons and remained in frame with V and J, and every other rearrangement was called non-productive. CDR3 was defined according to IMGT convention as the region running from the second conserved V-encoded cysteine to the conserved J-encoded phenylalanine. In an earlier analysis of around 640 of the donors, sequences lacking an unambiguous match to a single V gene segment were excluded. In an earlier analysis of 450 to 750 of the donors, a V segment was called functional when productive rearrangements were above 56.7%, and segregating when the standard deviation between donors exceeded 5%. To diagnose cytomegalovirus status from the catalog of TCR beta chain sequences, a statistical classification framework was built. A later analysis assigned V and J genes by comparing TCR nucleotide sequences with IMGT/GENE-DB human TR gene sequences. The TCRdist pipeline was used in a later analysis to assign CDR3 sequences and most-parsimonious VDJ recombination scenarios. In a later analysis, each TCR beta chain was defined by its CDR3 amino acid sequence together with its V-gene family, and reads lacking a unique V-gene family were excluded. A later analysis removed 500 to 600 highly shared, low-generation-probability nucleotide sequences to deal with suspected cross-contamination and a sequencing artifact. For each public chain, a later analysis derived a clonal expansion index from normalized ranks of inferred template counts within each repertoire. Generation probabilities in a later analysis came from a VDJ recombination model fitted to out-of-frame rearrangements, and those results were checked against IGoR. In a later analysis, TCR-TCR, TCR-HLA and TCR-CMV co-occurrence was scored with hypergeometric tests, and a repertoire-size bias correction was applied to TCR pairs. A later analysis estimated false discovery rates by permuting HLA or CMV assignments 20 times. A later analysis grouped co-occurring TCRs with DBSCAN, adding TCRdist sequence similarity when clustering within HLA-allele-positive subsets. Repertoires with fewer than 30,000 or more than 120,000 public chains were left out of co-occurrence clustering, as were a handful of repertoires with anomalous nucleotide sharing. The source is immuneACCESS, and TCRdb retained only in-frame sequences with V and J called. Part of the clones is not carried over; for the studies checked, unresolved V genes explain less than half of this, and the remainder is unexplained. The DNA was the basis for D and trimming; V, J and clone size are from that table. The sample yields some 140,000 clones; about 70% were counted once. Roughly 2.8% of the sample rests with the top ten.

The TCR comes from a man between 18 and 29 years old in good health and CMV-seronegative. The specimen sequenced was PBMCs. The chain was built from TRBV11-3 and TRBJ2-6; the D gene is perhaps TRBD2, on 7 matching bases. The CDR3 protein is CASSQTGGPYRSGANGLTF. The sequenced DNA: TGTGCCAGCAGCCAAACCGGGGGGCCTTACCGCTCTGGGGCCAACGGCCTGACTTTC.